The rows below give T cell receptor beta chains drawn from one sample of a study of CD4 T cells in relation to SARS-CoV-2 and coronaviruses. Antigen specificity for these receptors is unknown. TCRdb's table, derived via immunoSEQ multiplex PCR, lists solely in-frame clones and lacks some. This sample has about 23,000 clones; about 84% occur once, and the top ten carry approximately 14%. Sequencing input: CD4+ T cells from PBMCs, cultured in vitro. Source of these receptors: a human donor in good health. Each CDR3 is given without its conserved first and last residue. A D gene is named only where the DNA matches it firmly.

j_call v_call d_call cdr3_length cdr3_aa
TRBJ2-7 TRBV30 TRBD1 12 AWSPGTASYEQY
TRBJ2-7 TRBV6-1 . 16 ASSEFPTVRATSYEQY
TRBJ2-4 TRBV7-9 . 12 ASSLDSGSNIQY
TRBJ1-1 TRBV5-1 . 12 ASSLGQGYTEAF
TRBJ2-3 TRBV10-2 TRBD2 14 ASSESLAGYTDTQY
TRBJ1-2 TRBV5-4 TRBD1 12 ASSLEGAVGGYT
TRBJ2-2 TRBV28 . 13 ASKRQRLNTGELF
TRBJ2-7 TRBV5-1 TRBD2 17 ASSLGTSGRNLKFYEQY
TRBJ1-1 TRBV19 . 11 ASSPWGNTEAF
TRBJ1-5 TRBV27 . 14 ASSSFGRDNYQPQH
TRBJ1-5 TRBV11-2 . 12 ASSLAPGNQPQH
TRBJ1-2 TRBV7-9 . 13 ASSTSAQRNYGYT
TRBJ2-3 TRBV5-8 . 11 ASSRHGADTQY
TRBJ1-1 TRBV6-6 TRBD1 12 ASSPGGGITEAF
TRBJ2-2 TRBV18 TRBD2 14 ASSPSIAGNTGELF
TRBJ2-7 TRBV11-2 . 12 ASSLAAHTYEQY
TRBJ1-1 TRBV28 . 13 ASSLTGMVNTEAF
TRBJ2-1 TRBV29-1 . 14 SVPPFRAEPNNEQF
TRBJ1-1 TRBV4-1 . 12 ASSSGTVNTEAF
TRBJ1-2 TRBV3-1/TRBV3-2 TRBD1 11 ASSLGQDYGYT
TRBJ1-1 TRBV2 TRBD1 12 ATNTGTGNTEAF
TRBJ1-1 TRBV5-1 TRBD1 13 ASSMTGEGWTEAF
TRBJ2-7 TRBV27 . 12 ASSFGIGGSEQY
TRBJ1-1 TRBV6-2/TRBV6-3 . 15 ASSYSIASTVRTEAF
TRBJ2-3 TRBV28 TRBD1 17 ASRHNSGTGDRSTDTQY
TRBJ2-5 TRBV19 TRBD1 12 ASSAPGQQETQY
TRBJ1-5 TRBV30 . 14 AWATPTGIGNQPQH
TRBJ1-5 TRBV2 . 11 ASTGGEGQPQH
TRBJ1-5 TRBV27 . 12 ASSLGPLGQPQH
TRBJ2-1 TRBV19 . 13 ASTLKGSGAGEQF
TRBJ1-5 TRBV10-3 . 14 AISEVRGAGNQPQH
TRBJ2-7 TRBV10-3 TRBD1 10 AAGGQGDEQY
TRBJ2-1 TRBV5-1 . 13 ASSLVGRSGNEQF
TRBJ2-1 TRBV11-2 TRBD2 17 ASSLRITGSGSSYNEQF
TRBJ1-1 TRBV29-1 . 11 SVCNSYYTEAF
TRBJ2-3 TRBV21-1 . 16 ASSIRLAGETSTDTQY
TRBJ2-1 TRBV27 TRBD2 15 ASSLSGRAISYNEQF
TRBJ2-1 TRBV3-1/TRBV3-2 . 13 ASSPHDRSHNEQF
TRBJ2-5 TRBV10-1 TRBD1 13 ASSDYYRGPETQY
TRBJ1-5 TRBV6-5 TRBD1 14 ASSYYRGADNQPQH
TRBJ2-1 TRBV2 . 11 ASTPGRDNEQF